This T cell receptor beta chain was documented in a study of Tregs in tolerant kidney transplant recipients. CDR3 length: 14 residues. V dropped 6 bases and J dropped 0; count of bases not matched to a gene: 2. CDR1 is SGHRS, CDR2 YFSETQ, per germline. A single count supports this clone. What it binds is not known. Sequencing used immunoSEQ multiplex PCR; TCRdb keeps in-frame clones, though not all of them. Of approximately 60,000 clones in the sample, approximately 98% were seen once. Whole-study findings and limits: Validation in larger populations is needed because few patients were studied.

The clonotype was recovered from a human donor who received a combined kidney and bone marrow transplant. V gene TRBV5-1 combines with J gene TRBJ2-2, with 7 bases aligning to TRBD1. Sequencing used Tregs from blood, obtained before the transplant. CDR3 region: CASKGQPNTGELFF. The DNA of the CDR3 is TGCGCCAGCAAGGGACAGCCGAACACCGGGGAGCTGTTTTTT.